These T cell receptor beta chains were read from a single sample in a study of blood T cell repertoires in COVID-19. The table came from immunoSEQ multiplex PCR; TCRdb's copy has only in-frame clones and leaves some out. The sample holds 370,000 or so clones, roughly 80% seen once. The sample was peripheral blood. These receptors were obtained from a human donor with acute or convalescent COVID-19. The donor label of this sample is uncertain. Both conserved end residues are part of each CDR3. Fields, in order: D gene, V gene, clone size, J gene, CDR3 DNA, CDR3 protein. The D gene is left open where the match is weak. Some rows mark clone size as missing; the rest say once, few, many or name a class of expanded clone.

d_call: .
v_call: TRBV19
clone_size: .
j_call: TRBJ1-1
cdr3_nt: TGTGCCAGTAGGATAGAGCGTCGCACTGAAGCTTTCTTT
cdr3_aa: CASRIERRTEAFF

d_call: .
v_call: TRBV5-1
clone_size: few
j_call: TRBJ2-1
cdr3_nt: TGCGCCAGCAGTCTAAAGGGGGAGGGGCGGTACCACAATGAGCAGTTCTTC
cdr3_aa: CASSLKGEGRYHNEQFF

d_call: TRBD1
v_call: TRBV3-1/TRBV3-2
clone_size: .
j_call: TRBJ1-1
cdr3_nt: TGTGCCAGCAGCCAACGTGACAGGGGGCTGGGCACTGAAGCTTTCTTT
cdr3_aa: CASSQRDRGLGTEAFF

d_call: .
v_call: TRBV6-5
clone_size: once
j_call: TRBJ1-4
cdr3_nt: TGTGCCAGCAGTTGGACAGTAACTAATGAAAAACTGTTTTTT
cdr3_aa: CASSWTVTNEKLFF

d_call: .
v_call: TRBV28
clone_size: few
j_call: TRBJ1-1
cdr3_nt: TGTGCCAGCACCCCACCGGGATTTAGGAGAGCTTTCTTT
cdr3_aa: CASTPPGFRRAFF

d_call: .
v_call: TRBV9
clone_size: .
j_call: TRBJ2-5
cdr3_nt: TGTGCCAGCAGCGTAGGAGGGAACTTCAAAGAGACCCAGTACTTC
cdr3_aa: CASSVGGNFKETQYF

d_call: .
v_call: TRBV11-2
clone_size: .
j_call: TRBJ2-1
cdr3_nt: TGTGCCAGCAGCGGAACCGGGACAAACTTTAATGAGCAGTTCTTC
cdr3_aa: CASSGTGTNFNEQFF

d_call: .
v_call: TRBV28
clone_size: .
j_call: TRBJ1-1
cdr3_nt: TGTGCCAGCAGTTTGGGCCTTCCGAACACTGAAGCTTTCTTT
cdr3_aa: CASSLGLPNTEAFF

d_call: .
v_call: TRBV30
clone_size: .
j_call: TRBJ1-2
cdr3_nt: TGTGCCTGGAGTGTGGTCGGGACAAAATATGGCTACACCTTC
cdr3_aa: CAWSVVGTKYGYTF

d_call: .
v_call: TRBV19
clone_size: .
j_call: TRBJ1-2
cdr3_nt: TGTGCCAGTGGGCCCACCACATGGGCTACGACTAACTATGGCTACACCTTC
cdr3_aa: CASGPTTWATTNYGYTF

d_call: .
v_call: TRBV2
clone_size: .
j_call: TRBJ1-6
cdr3_nt: TGTGCCAGCAGTGATATCGCGACAGGACGAAATTCACCCCTCCACTTT
cdr3_aa: CASSDIATGRNSPLHF

d_call: .
v_call: TRBV6-5
clone_size: .
j_call: TRBJ2-3
cdr3_nt: TGTGCCAGCAGTTTAACCTCAGGGGTGGGCACAGATACGCAGTATTTT
cdr3_aa: CASSLTSGVGTDTQYF

d_call: .
v_call: TRBV30
clone_size: .
j_call: TRBJ1-1
cdr3_nt: TGTGCCTGGAGTGTCGCGGGCCTGAACACTGAAGCTTTCTTT
cdr3_aa: CAWSVAGLNTEAFF

d_call: .
v_call: TRBV18
clone_size: .
j_call: TRBJ1-5
cdr3_nt: TGTGCCAGCTCACCAACTAATCAGCCCCAGCATTTT
cdr3_aa: CASSPTNQPQHF

d_call: .
v_call: TRBV7-2
clone_size: few
j_call: TRBJ1-2
cdr3_nt: TGTGCCAGCAGCGCACGATTCGGCTATGGCTACACCTTC
cdr3_aa: CASSARFGYGYTF

d_call: .
v_call: TRBV10-3
clone_size: .
j_call: TRBJ1-1
cdr3_nt: TGTGCCATCAGTGAGGAGATGAACACTGAAGCTTTCTTT
cdr3_aa: CAISEEMNTEAFF

d_call: TRBD1
v_call: TRBV7-2
clone_size: .
j_call: TRBJ2-5
cdr3_nt: TGTGCCAGCAGCTTCACAGGGGTCAGGGAGACCCAGTACTTC
cdr3_aa: CASSFTGVRETQYF

d_call: TRBD1
v_call: TRBV30
clone_size: .
j_call: TRBJ1-6
cdr3_nt: TGTGCCTCCTCCGGGACAGGGGAAAACTATAATTCACCCCTCCACTTT
cdr3_aa: CASSGTGENYNSPLHF

d_call: TRBD2
v_call: TRBV6-5
clone_size: .
j_call: TRBJ2-5
cdr3_nt: TGTGCCAGCAGCTACATAGCGGGAGGAACGGAAGAGACCCAGTACTTC
cdr3_aa: CASSYIAGGTEETQYF

d_call: .
v_call: TRBV6-1
clone_size: .
j_call: TRBJ2-7
cdr3_nt: TGTGCCAGCAGTGAAGGGGGTGGGGCAGCCTACCGTCTCGAGCAGTACTTC
cdr3_aa: CASSEGGGAAYRLEQYF

d_call: .
v_call: TRBV11-2
clone_size: .
j_call: TRBJ2-1
cdr3_nt: TGTGCCAGCAGCTTAGAGGCTAGCGTCCGCAATGAGCAGTTCTTC
cdr3_aa: CASSLEASVRNEQFF

d_call: TRBD1
v_call: TRBV6-4
clone_size: .
j_call: TRBJ2-1
cdr3_nt: TGTGCCAGCAGTGGGACAGGGGGCTCCTACAATGAGCAGTTCTTC
cdr3_aa: CASSGTGGSYNEQFF

d_call: TRBD1
v_call: TRBV7-9
clone_size: .
j_call: TRBJ1-6
cdr3_nt: TGTGCCAGCACCGGGGACAGGTTGATGAATTCACCCCTCCACTTT
cdr3_aa: CASTGDRLMNSPLHF

d_call: .
v_call: TRBV18
clone_size: .
j_call: TRBJ2-7
cdr3_nt: TGTGCCAGCTCACCCCGGGCCTACGAGCAGTACTTC
cdr3_aa: CASSPRAYEQYF

d_call: .
v_call: TRBV7-9
clone_size: .
j_call: TRBJ1-6
cdr3_nt: TGTGCCAGCAGCTTAGTGGGCGATTCACCCCTCCACTTT
cdr3_aa: CASSLVGDSPLHF

d_call: TRBD1
v_call: TRBV7-8
clone_size: .
j_call: TRBJ2-2
cdr3_nt: TGTGCCAGCAGCCGCACAGGGGGCAGTGGCGGGGAGCTGTTTTTT
cdr3_aa: CASSRTGGSGGELFF

d_call: TRBD1
v_call: TRBV28
clone_size: .
j_call: TRBJ2-7
cdr3_nt: TGTGCCAGCAAACAGGGGGCCTACGAGCAGTACTTC
cdr3_aa: CASKQGAYEQYF

d_call: TRBD1
v_call: TRBV30
clone_size: once
j_call: TRBJ1-6
cdr3_nt: TGTGCCTGGAGTGTCCGCCCACCGGGACAGTATAATTCACCCCTCCACTTT
cdr3_aa: CAWSVRPPGQYNSPLHF

d_call: .
v_call: TRBV2
clone_size: once
j_call: TRBJ2-7
cdr3_nt: TGTGCCAGCAAGGGGCGGTCCCTCTACGAGCAGTACTTC
cdr3_aa: CASKGRSLYEQYF

d_call: TRBD2
v_call: TRBV3-1/TRBV3-2
clone_size: .
j_call: TRBJ2-7
cdr3_nt: TGTGCCAGCAGCCAAGGGGGTGGAGCGGGACCCTACGAGCAGTACTTC
cdr3_aa: CASSQGGGAGPYEQYF

d_call: .
v_call: TRBV30
clone_size: .
j_call: TRBJ2-3
cdr3_nt: TGTGCCTGGAGTCCCCGTGGAGCAGTTTGGGGCACAGATACGCAGTATTTT
cdr3_aa: CAWSPRGAVWGTDTQYF

d_call: TRBD2
v_call: TRBV19
clone_size: .
j_call: TRBJ2-3
cdr3_nt: TGTGCCAGTAGTATGGGGTTCCTAGCGGGTTTCACAGATACGCAGTATTTT
cdr3_aa: CASSMGFLAGFTDTQYF

d_call: .
v_call: TRBV2
clone_size: .
j_call: TRBJ1-5
cdr3_nt: TGTGCCAGCAGTCTAGACAGTGGGTCACCCCAGCATTTT
cdr3_aa: CASSLDSGSPQHF

d_call: TRBD1
v_call: TRBV10-1
clone_size: .
j_call: TRBJ2-5
cdr3_nt: TGCGCCAGCAGTGAGTCGCCCGGGACAGTAGAGACCCAGTACTTC
cdr3_aa: CASSESPGTVETQYF

d_call: .
v_call: TRBV2
clone_size: .
j_call: TRBJ1-3
cdr3_nt: TGTGCCAGCCTACCAGAGGCCTTCTCTGGAAACACCATATATTTT
cdr3_aa: CASLPEAFSGNTIYF

d_call: .
v_call: TRBV30
clone_size: .
j_call: TRBJ2-1
cdr3_nt: TGTGCCTGGAGTGTCCCGAGCTCCTACAATGAGCAGTTCTTC
cdr3_aa: CAWSVPSSYNEQFF

d_call: .
v_call: TRBV2
clone_size: .
j_call: TRBJ2-1
cdr3_nt: TGTGCCAGCTATCACACCCGCTCCTACAATGAGCAGTTCTTC
cdr3_aa: CASYHTRSYNEQFF

d_call: .
v_call: TRBV2
clone_size: .
j_call: TRBJ2-1
cdr3_nt: TGTGCCAGCAGGGATGACAGCCACAATGAGCAGTTCTTC
cdr3_aa: CASRDDSHNEQFF

d_call: .
v_call: TRBV2
clone_size: once
j_call: TRBJ2-1
cdr3_nt: TGTGCCAGCAGTGAGGGTAGCGGTATCAATGAGCAGTTCTTC
cdr3_aa: CASSEGSGINEQFF

d_call: TRBD2
v_call: TRBV4-1
clone_size: .
j_call: TRBJ2-7
cdr3_nt: TGCGCCAGCAGCCCCGAACTAGCGGGTTCCTACGAGCAGTACTTC
cdr3_aa: CASSPELAGSYEQYF

d_call: TRBD2
v_call: TRBV19
clone_size: .
j_call: TRBJ2-1
cdr3_nt: TGTGCCAGTAGAATGGCTAGCGGATACAATGAGCAGTTCTTC
cdr3_aa: CASRMASGYNEQFF

d_call: .
v_call: TRBV10-3
clone_size: .
j_call: TRBJ2-3
cdr3_nt: TGTGCCATGAGTCGGGACTCCCTCGATACGCAGTATTTT
cdr3_aa: CAMSRDSLDTQYF

d_call: TRBD1
v_call: TRBV11-2
clone_size: .
j_call: TRBJ1-5
cdr3_nt: TGTGCCAGCAGCCTGACAGGGGTAGGACAGCCCCAGCATTTT
cdr3_aa: CASSLTGVGQPQHF

d_call: TRBD1
v_call: TRBV6-1
clone_size: .
j_call: TRBJ2-3
cdr3_nt: TGTGCCAGCAGTGAAGTAGTATTCGGGACAGGTTACACAGATACGCAGTATTTT
cdr3_aa: CASSEVVFGTGYTDTQYF

d_call: .
v_call: TRBV27
clone_size: .
j_call: TRBJ2-7
cdr3_nt: TGTGCCAGCAGCCCATGGACAGACATCCTTACGGAGTACTTC
cdr3_aa: CASSPWTDILTEYF

d_call: .
v_call: TRBV19
clone_size: .
j_call: TRBJ1-2
cdr3_nt: TGTGCCAGTAGTACCCTGGGTGGGAACAGGGGCTACACCTTC
cdr3_aa: CASSTLGGNRGYTF

d_call: .
v_call: TRBV6-2/TRBV6-3
clone_size: .
j_call: TRBJ1-5
cdr3_nt: TGTGCCAGCAGTTACTCCCAGGGTAGGAATCAGCCCCAGCATTTT
cdr3_aa: CASSYSQGRNQPQHF

d_call: TRBD1
v_call: TRBV6-5
clone_size: once
j_call: TRBJ2-7
cdr3_nt: TGTGCCAGCAGCGGGACAGGGAACTACGAGCAGTACTTC
cdr3_aa: CASSGTGNYEQYF

d_call: .
v_call: TRBV2
clone_size: once
j_call: TRBJ2-7
cdr3_nt: TGTGCCAGCAGTGAAGGGGGCAGGGGCTACGAGCAGTACTTC
cdr3_aa: CASSEGGRGYEQYF

d_call: TRBD1
v_call: TRBV27
clone_size: few
j_call: TRBJ1-2
cdr3_nt: TGTGCCAGCAGTCAGGACAGGGGTCATGGCTACACCTTC
cdr3_aa: CASSQDRGHGYTF

d_call: .
v_call: TRBV19
clone_size: .
j_call: TRBJ1-1
cdr3_nt: TGTGCCAGTAGTATCACCACGGGGACAACTGAAGCTTTCTTT
cdr3_aa: CASSITTGTTEAFF

d_call: .
v_call: TRBV12-3/TRBV12-4
clone_size: .
j_call: TRBJ2-1
cdr3_nt: TGTGCCAGCCGGATCGGGATCAATGAGCAGTTCTTC
cdr3_aa: CASRIGINEQFF

d_call: .
v_call: TRBV11-2
clone_size: .
j_call: TRBJ1-1
cdr3_nt: TGTGCCAGCAGCTTAGATCCCGTAGCGAACACTGAAGCTTTCTTT
cdr3_aa: CASSLDPVANTEAFF

d_call: TRBD2
v_call: TRBV29-1
clone_size: .
j_call: TRBJ2-7
cdr3_nt: TGCAGCGCCTGGACTAGCGGGAGGGCCGGCGAGCAGTACTTC
cdr3_aa: CSAWTSGRAGEQYF

d_call: TRBD1
v_call: TRBV7-2
clone_size: .
j_call: TRBJ2-7
cdr3_nt: TGTGCCAGCAGCTTACAGGGGGTATACGAGCAGTACTTC
cdr3_aa: CASSLQGVYEQYF

d_call: TRBD2
v_call: TRBV15
clone_size: .
j_call: TRBJ2-1
cdr3_nt: TGTGCCACCAGCAGAGACTCAGCGGGGAGATACAATGAGCAGTTCTTC
cdr3_aa: CATSRDSAGRYNEQFF